A selection of T cell receptor beta chains follows, all from one sample in a study of blood T cell repertoires in COVID-19. Sequenced by immunoSEQ multiplex PCR; TCRdb stores in-frame clones only, minus some. The sample consists of about 170,000 clones, about 80% of them appearing once. Sequencing used peripheral blood. The receptors were gathered from a man aged 70-80 years with active or convalescent COVID-19. The CDR3 runs from the conserved cysteine through the conserved F or W. Each record gives: CDR3 DNA, CDR3 protein, D gene, clone size, V gene, J gene. D genes are given only for firm matches. Clone size, where shown, is once, few, many, or a class for clones that have expanded.

DNA: TGTGCCAGCAGTTACCAGGGCGAAGAAAAACTGTTTTTT
CDR3: CASSYQGEEKLFF
D: -
size: -
V: TRBV6-2/TRBV6-3
J: TRBJ1-4

DNA: TGTGCCAGCAGTTCTTTATTAGCGAACACTGAAGCTTTCTTT
CDR3: CASSSLLANTEAFF
D: -
size: -
V: TRBV6-2/TRBV6-3
J: TRBJ1-1

DNA: TGTGCCAGCATCCCAGAGGGGACTAGCGGGAGATGGAGGCAGTTCTTC
CDR3: CASIPEGTSGRWRQFF
D: TRBD2
size: -
V: TRBV7-9
J: TRBJ2-1

DNA: TGTGCCAGCAGGGCGACAGTCAGGAATGAAAAACTGTTTTTT
CDR3: CASRATVRNEKLFF
D: -
size: few
V: TRBV27
J: TRBJ1-4

DNA: TGTGCCAGTAGTTTACGGACAGGGGGGGGACAGCCCCAGCATTTT
CDR3: CASSLRTGGGQPQHF
D: TRBD1
size: -
V: TRBV19
J: TRBJ1-5

DNA: TGTGCCAGCAGTCTCCGTAGCACCGGGGAGCTGTTTTTT
CDR3: CASSLRSTGELFF
D: -
size: -
V: TRBV12-3/TRBV12-4
J: TRBJ2-2

DNA: TGTGCCAGCAGCTTACTTCGCACCGGGGAGCTGTTTTTT
CDR3: CASSLLRTGELFF
D: -
size: -
V: TRBV7-2
J: TRBJ2-2

DNA: TGCGCCAGCAGCCGGGACAGTGTTAATCAGCCCCAGCATTTT
CDR3: CASSRDSVNQPQHF
D: TRBD1
size: -
V: TRBV4-1
J: TRBJ1-5

DNA: TGTGCCAGCAGCGATCTAGCGGGCTCCTACAATGAGCAGTTCTTC
CDR3: CASSDLAGSYNEQFF
D: TRBD2
size: -
V: TRBV11-2
J: TRBJ2-1

DNA: TGCAGCGTTCGGGAGGGGACAGGGAATCAGCCCCAGCATTTT
CDR3: CSVREGTGNQPQHF
D: TRBD1
size: -
V: TRBV29-1
J: TRBJ1-5

DNA: TGTGCCAGCAGCTCCGCAGGGGGCCTTGGCTACACCTTC
CDR3: CASSSAGGLGYTF
D: TRBD1
size: few
V: TRBV7-9
J: TRBJ1-2

DNA: TGCGCCAGCAGGACAGTACTCAATGAAAAACTGTTTTTT
CDR3: CASRTVLNEKLFF
D: -
size: -
V: TRBV5-1
J: TRBJ1-4

DNA: TGTGCCAGCAGACCCACAGGGGGAAGAAGCGGGGAGCTGTTTTTT
CDR3: CASRPTGGRSGELFF
D: TRBD1
size: -
V: TRBV3-1/TRBV3-2
J: TRBJ2-2

DNA: TGTGCCAGCAGTGGCCCTTTTGAGGGAAGATCCGAGCAGTACTTC
CDR3: CASSGPFEGRSEQYF
D: -
size: once
V: TRBV28
J: TRBJ2-7

DNA: TGTGCCAGCAGTTACGAGGGCCTCCCCGTCTATGGCTACACCTTC
CDR3: CASSYEGLPVYGYTF
D: -
size: -
V: TRBV6-6
J: TRBJ1-2

DNA: TGTGCCAGTAGTAAGAGGAGTGGGAGCTCCTACAATGAGCAGTTCTTC
CDR3: CASSKRSGSSYNEQFF
D: -
size: -
V: TRBV19
J: TRBJ2-1

DNA: TGTGCCAGCTCCCTGGGGACAGGGAAGTCGGAAAAACTGTTTTTT
CDR3: CASSLGTGKSEKLFF
D: TRBD1
size: -
V: TRBV18
J: TRBJ1-4

DNA: TGTGCCAGCAAGGCAGGGGACAATCAGCCCCAGCATTTT
CDR3: CASKAGDNQPQHF
D: -
size: -
V: TRBV12-3/TRBV12-4
J: TRBJ1-5

DNA: TGTGCCAGCAGCGTAGGCGGGTTAAGCACAGATACGCAGTATTTT
CDR3: CASSVGGLSTDTQYF
D: -
size: -
V: TRBV9
J: TRBJ2-3

DNA: TGTGCCAGCAGGTATAGTTCGGGACATACGAACACCGGGGAGCTGTTTTTT
CDR3: CASRYSSGHTNTGELFF
D: -
size: -
V: TRBV7-9
J: TRBJ2-2

DNA: TGTGCCAGTAACACCCCGGGGACAGCTAACATTCAGTACTTC
CDR3: CASNTPGTANIQYF
D: TRBD1
size: -
V: TRBV19
J: TRBJ2-4

DNA: TGTGCCAGCTCACCTGGTCGGGATTCGGGTCAGCCCCAGCATTTT
CDR3: CASSPGRDSGQPQHF
D: -
size: -
V: TRBV18
J: TRBJ1-5

DNA: TGTGCCAGCAGCCGGACTGTGAGCAAAGCCTTC
CDR3: CASSRTVSKAF
D: -
size: -
V: TRBV3-1/TRBV3-2
J: TRBJ1-2

DNA: TGCGCCAGCAGCCCCCTTGAGCTCGAAAAAAGGGCAGGGCCTAGGAACACTGAAGCTTTCTTT
CDR3: CASSPLELEKRAGPRNTEAFF
D: -
size: once
V: TRBV4-1
J: TRBJ1-1

DNA: TGTGCCAGCAGCCGCGTCAGCGGGGGCACAGATACGCAGTATTTT
CDR3: CASSRVSGGTDTQYF
D: TRBD2
size: once
V: TRBV7-9
J: TRBJ2-3

DNA: TGTGCCAGCGAGCGGACCCCGGGACACACTTTGGAGAGGAACTATGGCTACACCTTC
CDR3: CASERTPGHTLERNYGYTF
D: -
size: many
V: TRBV19
J: TRBJ1-2

DNA: TGTGCCAGCAGTTCTATGTACCGGGACAGTAATGAAAAACTGTTTTTT
CDR3: CASSSMYRDSNEKLFF
D: TRBD1
size: -
V: TRBV27
J: TRBJ1-4

DNA: TGTGCCAGCAGCCAGTGGGTGGGGAGAACCTACAATGAGCAGTTCTTC
CDR3: CASSQWVGRTYNEQFF
D: -
size: once
V: TRBV14
J: TRBJ2-1

DNA: TGTGCCAGCAGTTACTCAGAGAACAGGGGGCATGACACCATATATTTT
CDR3: CASSYSENRGHDTIYF
D: TRBD1
size: -
V: TRBV6-6
J: TRBJ1-3

DNA: TGTGCCAGCAGCGTCAGGGCGAATGCTGAAAAACTGTTTTTT
CDR3: CASSVRANAEKLFF
D: -
size: -
V: TRBV9
J: TRBJ1-4

DNA: TGCGCCAGCAGCGCCGGGGCGGGGCGGGCAGATACGCAGTATTTT
CDR3: CASSAGAGRADTQYF
D: -
size: -
V: TRBV5-1
J: TRBJ2-3

DNA: TGTGCCAGCAGCTTAGGACAGAGCTATAATTCACCCCTCCACTTT
CDR3: CASSLGQSYNSPLHF
D: -
size: -
V: TRBV7-6
J: TRBJ1-6

DNA: TGCGCCAGCAGCTTGGCGGGACAATCCTACGAGCAGTACTTC
CDR3: CASSLAGQSYEQYF
D: -
size: -
V: TRBV5-1
J: TRBJ2-7

DNA: TGTGCCAGCAAGACAGGGGGGACTGAAGCTTTCTTT
CDR3: CASKTGGTEAFF
D: TRBD1
size: -
V: TRBV28
J: TRBJ1-1

DNA: TGTGCCAGCAGTGAGCGCTCGGAGACCCAGTACTTC
CDR3: CASSERSETQYF
D: -
size: -
V: TRBV2
J: TRBJ2-5

DNA: TGTGCCAGCAGCTTAGTTGCGGGAGTGGATACGCAGTATTTT
CDR3: CASSLVAGVDTQYF
D: TRBD2
size: once
V: TRBV7-8
J: TRBJ2-3

DNA: TGTGCCAGCAGCTGGACTAGCGGGGGATTCAATGAGCAGTTCTTC
CDR3: CASSWTSGGFNEQFF
D: TRBD2
size: -
V: TRBV3-1/TRBV3-2
J: TRBJ2-1

DNA: TGTGCCAGCAGTTACTCTTGGGGGGGCTATGGCTACACCTTC
CDR3: CASSYSWGGYGYTF
D: -
size: -
V: TRBV6-5
J: TRBJ1-2

DNA: TGCGCCAGCAGCGGGCCGGGACAGGGCTACGAGCAGTACTTC
CDR3: CASSGPGQGYEQYF
D: TRBD1
size: once
V: TRBV5-1
J: TRBJ2-7

DNA: TGTGCCATCAGTGACACAGCAGCTACCGAGCAGTACTTC
CDR3: CAISDTAATEQYF
D: -
size: once
V: TRBV10-3
J: TRBJ2-7

DNA: TGTGCCACCAGTGATGAGAGGACAGGGTCTGGAAACACCATATATTTT
CDR3: CATSDERTGSGNTIYF
D: TRBD1
size: -
V: TRBV24-1
J: TRBJ1-3

DNA: TGTGCCACCAGTGATCCCCGCAGGGGGCCGGGTCAGCCCCAGCATTTT
CDR3: CATSDPRRGPGQPQHF
D: TRBD1
size: -
V: TRBV24-1
J: TRBJ1-5

DNA: TGTGCCAGCAGCTTAGCGTTAGCGGGGGGCACAGATACGCAGTATTTT
CDR3: CASSLALAGGTDTQYF
D: TRBD2
size: -
V: TRBV7-6
J: TRBJ2-3

DNA: TGTGCCAGCAGTTTATCAGGGAGGAGCGAGCAGTACTTC
CDR3: CASSLSGRSEQYF
D: -
size: -
V: TRBV27
J: TRBJ2-7

DNA: TGTGCCAGCAGGCCACCAGGGGCCAACACCGGGGAGCTGTTTTTT
CDR3: CASRPPGANTGELFF
D: -
size: -
V: TRBV6-5
J: TRBJ2-2

DNA: TGTGCCAGCAGTACCCGGCGGCCTGACACCGGGGAGCTGTTTTTT
CDR3: CASSTRRPDTGELFF
D: -
size: -
V: TRBV2
J: TRBJ2-2

DNA: TGTGCCAGCAGCTCCTTCCGGACAGGGAAAAAAGAGACCCAGTACTTC
CDR3: CASSSFRTGKKETQYF
D: TRBD1
size: -
V: TRBV11-3
J: TRBJ2-5

DNA: TGTGCCAGCAGTTACTCTCCGAGCCACGAGCAGTACTTC
CDR3: CASSYSPSHEQYF
D: -
size: -
V: TRBV6-5
J: TRBJ2-7

DNA: TGCAGCGTTGAAACAGGACGGAACACTGAAGCTTTCTTT
CDR3: CSVETGRNTEAFF
D: -
size: -
V: TRBV29-1
J: TRBJ1-1

DNA: TGTGCCAGCAGCACAGGGGACTACGAGCAGTACTTC
CDR3: CASSTGDYEQYF
D: TRBD1
size: -
V: TRBV6-5
J: TRBJ2-7